This is a list of T cell receptor beta chains from one sample in a study of blood T cell repertoires in COVID-19. Using immunoSEQ multiplex PCR, the repertoire was profiled, and TCRdb retains in-frame clones only, with some absent. Here the sample spans under 300,000 clones, 65% to 90% being singletons. Sequencing was done on a sample of peripheral blood. The receptors here all came from a human donor in a cohort sampled during active COVID-19. Both conserved end residues are part of each CDR3. A D gene is named only where the DNA matches it firmly. For some rows the clone size is stated as once, few or many, or as a class when expanded; others skip it.

v_gene	d_gene	j_gene	abundance	CDR3nt	CDR3aa
TRBV27	TRBD2	TRBJ2-2	-	TGTGCCAGCCGTCCTAGCGGAAACACCGGGGAGCTGTTTTTT	CASRPSGNTGELFF
TRBV18	TRBD1	TRBJ1-1	-	TGTGCCAGCTCACAGAGACAGGGGGGTAGTAACACTGAAGCTTTCTTT	CASSQRQGGSNTEAFF
TRBV28	-	TRBJ1-5	-	TGTGCCAGCAGTTTTGCGCAGGGTGATCAGCCCCAGCATTTT	CASSFAQGDQPQHF
TRBV19	TRBD2	TRBJ2-4	-	TGTGCCAGTACCTTCGGGGGGAACGGAAACATTCAGTACTTC	CASTFGGNGNIQYF
TRBV5-5	TRBD2	TRBJ2-2	-	TGTGCCAGCAGCTTTGGAAGACTAGCGGGAGGAGGCGGGGAGCTGTTTTTT	CASSFGRLAGGGGELFF
TRBV7-9	-	TRBJ1-4	-	TGTGCCAGCAGCTTGGGCACCGTTAATGAAAAACTGTTTTTT	CASSLGTVNEKLFF
TRBV10-3	TRBD2	TRBJ2-1	-	TGTGCCACGGGACTAGCGGGAGGGCCTAATGAGCAGTTCTTC	CATGLAGGPNEQFF
TRBV7-9	TRBD2	TRBJ2-3	-	TGTGCCGGCGGGAGTACAACAGATACGCAGTATTTT	CAGGSTTDTQYF
TRBV7-2	-	TRBJ1-2	-	TGTGCCAGCAGCACCTCCTTATGGCCCGTTCCTTATGGCTACACCTTC	CASSTSLWPVPYGYTF
TRBV28	TRBD1	TRBJ1-2	-	TGTGCCAGTAGACAGGGGGATGGTGGCTACACCTTC	CASRQGDGGYTF
TRBV11-2	TRBD2	TRBJ2-5	-	TGTGCCAGCAGCTTCACCATAGCGGGAGAGGAGACCCAGTACTTC	CASSFTIAGEETQYF
TRBV2	TRBD1	TRBJ2-3	-	TGTGCCAGCAGTATCCACAGGGGAAGCACAGATACGCAGTATTTT	CASSIHRGSTDTQYF
TRBV7-3	TRBD1	TRBJ2-6	-	TGTGCCAGCAGCTTCGACAGGGAGGGGGCCAACGTCCTGACTTTC	CASSFDREGANVLTF
TRBV19	-	TRBJ2-1	-	TGTGCCAGTAGCCCCGATCGAGCGGGTGAGCAGTTCTTC	CASSPDRAGEQFF
TRBV23-1	-	TRBJ1-5	once	TGCGCCAGCAGTCCGCTACCTAATCAGCCCCAGCATTTT	CASSPLPNQPQHF
TRBV29-1	-	TRBJ1-1	-	TGCAGCGTTGAAGAGGGACAGAACACTGAAGCTTTCTTT	CSVEEGQNTEAFF
TRBV6-5	TRBD2	TRBJ2-3	-	TGTGCCAGCAGTTCGACTGGGACTAGCTTCACAGATACGCAGTATTTT	CASSSTGTSFTDTQYF
TRBV4-2	TRBD1	TRBJ1-6	-	TGTGCCAGCAGCCAAGGCGTACAGGGGGCGAATTCACCCCTCCACTTT	CASSQGVQGANSPLHF
TRBV7-2	TRBD2	TRBJ2-7	-	TGTGCCAGCAGCCCGGCGGGGACTAGCGGTTACGAGCAGTACTTC	CASSPAGTSGYEQYF
TRBV19	-	TRBJ2-3	-	TGTGCCAGTAGTATAAAAGGGGGTTTAGGACGCGATACGCAGTATTTT	CASSIKGGLGRDTQYF
TRBV28	-	TRBJ2-7	-	TGTGCCAGCAGAAGTTTGGGCGGAGGTTACGAGCAGTACTTC	CASRSLGGGYEQYF
TRBV30	-	TRBJ1-5	once	TGTGCCTGGAGTACAGGGCGGTATCAGCCCCAGCATTTT	CAWSTGRYQPQHF
TRBV3-1/TRBV3-2	-	TRBJ2-3	-	TGTGCCAGCAGCCAAGCAGGACAGATCACAGATACGCAGTATTTT	CASSQAGQITDTQYF
TRBV19	-	TRBJ1-1	-	TGTGCCAGTGCCGAGGGTATGAACACTGAAGCTTTCTTT	CASAEGMNTEAFF
TRBV28	-	TRBJ2-7	-	TGTGCCAGCAGTTTACAGGGGTACGAGCAGTACTTC	CASSLQGYEQYF
TRBV6-5	-	TRBJ2-1	-	TGTGCCAGCAGTTACGGGGGGTACAATGAGCAGTTCTTC	CASSYGGYNEQFF
TRBV11-2	-	TRBJ2-5	-	TGTGCCAGCAGCCCCGGGTACCTCCAAGAGACCCAGTACTTC	CASSPGYLQETQYF
TRBV12-3/TRBV12-4	-	TRBJ1-5	-	TGTGCCAGCAGCCTCGGGTCGGATCAGCCCCAGCATTTT	CASSLGSDQPQHF
TRBV19	-	TRBJ1-6	-	TGTGCCAGTAGTGGCCAGGGGTTTAATTCACCCCTCCACTTT	CASSGQGFNSPLHF
TRBV5-6	TRBD1	TRBJ1-5	-	TGTGCCAGCAGCTTGGGGACAGGGCGAAAAAATCAGCCCCAGCATTTT	CASSLGTGRKNQPQHF
TRBV19	-	TRBJ2-2	once	TGTGCCAGTAGTACCTCATTACCACGGGAGAACACCGGGGAGCTGTTTTTT	CASSTSLPRENTGELFF
TRBV5-1	TRBD1	TRBJ2-7	-	TGCGCCAGCGGACCGGGACAGGGGGCTTACGAGCAGTACTTC	CASGPGQGAYEQYF
TRBV25-1	-	TRBJ2-3	-	TGTGCCAGCAGTGAACGGAGGGCGCTGGTACTCACAGATACGCAGTATTTT	CASSERRALVLTDTQYF
TRBV5-1	TRBD1	TRBJ1-4	-	TGCGCCAGCAGCGTACCGACAGGGGCTACTAATGAAAAACTGTTTTTT	CASSVPTGATNEKLFF
TRBV7-7	-	TRBJ2-3	-	TGTGCTAGCAGCTCTCAGCGCGCAGATACGCAGTATTTT	CASSSQRADTQYF
TRBV12-3/TRBV12-4	-	TRBJ2-1	once	TGTGCCAGCAACCGGGACATGAACAATGAGCAGTTCTTC	CASNRDMNNEQFF
TRBV28	-	TRBJ2-1	-	TGTGCCAGCGGGGCACCAACCCACGACAATGAGCAGTTCTTC	CASGAPTHDNEQFF
TRBV29-1	TRBD2	TRBJ2-1	-	TGCATCCCGTCTAGCGGGAATAACAATGAGCAGTTCTTC	CIPSSGNNNEQFF
TRBV19	-	TRBJ2-6	-	TGTGCCAGTAGTACTTCTTACTCTGGGGCCAACGTCCTGACTTTC	CASSTSYSGANVLTF
TRBV28	-	TRBJ1-4	-	TGTGCCAGCAAGAGGGACTCAACTAATGAAAAACTGTTTTTT	CASKRDSTNEKLFF
TRBV12-3/TRBV12-4	-	TRBJ1-1	-	TGTGCCAGCAGCGTCCGGGGCACTGAAGCTTTCTTT	CASSVRGTEAFF
TRBV28	TRBD2	TRBJ2-1	-	TGTGCCAGCAGAGAATCAGCGGGAGGTCTGAATGAGCAGTTCTTC	CASRESAGGLNEQFF
TRBV29-1	TRBD2	TRBJ2-5	once	TGCAGCGTTGAAGTAACGCGGGGGATGGTGACCCAGTACTTC	CSVEVTRGMVTQYF
TRBV4-1	TRBD2	TRBJ2-1	-	TGCGCCAGCAGCCATCACAACCCGTTAGCGGGAGGGCGAAGTGAGCAGTTCTTC	CASSHHNPLAGGRSEQFF
TRBV7-9	TRBD1	TRBJ2-3	-	TGTGCCAGCAGTCCGAAACCAGGGGGTCCTGGAGATACGCAGTATTTT	CASSPKPGGPGDTQYF
TRBV5-1	-	TRBJ1-1	-	TGCGCCAGCAGCCTACCCGGGACAACGAACACTGAAGCTTTCTTT	CASSLPGTTNTEAFF
TRBV30	-	TRBJ2-5	-	TGTGCCTGGAGTGGAAAGGAGGCTAGAGGAGAGACCCAGTACTTC	CAWSGKEARGETQYF
TRBV11-2	TRBD2	TRBJ2-1	-	TGTGCCAGCAGCCCTCCTGGCGGGAGGTCGAACAATGAGCAGTTCTTC	CASSPPGGRSNNEQFF
TRBV7-9	-	TRBJ1-5	-	TGTGCCAGCAGCCCGGGGGAGGGCAATCAGCCCCAGCATTTT	CASSPGEGNQPQHF
TRBV6-6	-	TRBJ2-1	few	TGTGCCAGCAGTCCCGGGACAGGGGTTCTAGCGGGGCCAAATGAGCAGTTCTTC	CASSPGTGVLAGPNEQFF
TRBV4-2	TRBD1	TRBJ2-3	-	TGTGCCAGCACCGAGGGGGCCGGGCCCACAGATACGCAGTATTTT	CASTEGAGPTDTQYF
TRBV19	-	TRBJ2-1	-	TGTGCCAGTAAAGGGGGTAATACCTACAATGAGCAGTTCTTC	CASKGGNTYNEQFF
TRBV6-2/TRBV6-3	TRBD1	TRBJ2-5	-	TGTGCCAGCAGCAAAACAGGGGGTCAAGAGACCCAGTACTTC	CASSKTGGQETQYF